This T cell receptor (beta chain) was profiled in a study of somatic mutations in cytotoxic T cells in rheumatoid arthritis. Sequencing used immunoSEQ multiplex PCR; TCRdb keeps in-frame clones, though not all of them. Of about 25,000 clones in the sample, roughly four fifths were seen once. The CDR3 covers 20 residues. Germline-derived CDR1 and CDR2 are LNHNV and YYDKDF (reference sequence). Trimming stripped 3 bases from V and 0 bases from J, with 24 bases between. The clonotype was recovered from a woman aged 18-35 years in good health. The V gene is TRBV15, the J gene TRBJ2-4; either TRBD1 or TRBD2 may supply D (6 bases each). The sequenced sample was CD8+ T cells sorted from blood. The CDR3, as DNA: TGTGCCACCAGCAGTTTGAGGGACATAAAGGAGGGAGAAGCCAAAAACATTCAGTACTTC. Translated: CATSSLRDIKEGEAKNIQYF.